This TCR beta chain derives from a study of shared clonotypes between healthy human individuals. Overall study findings and caveats: Among donors, clonotype sharing was expected to be affected by sequencing depth.

Looked up from germline, CDR1 is GTSNPN and CDR2 is SVGIG (reference sequence). V shed 2 bases and J 5 bases; nucleotides not matched to a gene: 4. The CDR3 runs 13 residues. About this clone: The antigen remains unidentified.

Healthy HIV-negative adults with no recent acute infections or vaccinations were recruited as donors. Assay runs were performed at deep level. Replicate PCRs for unsorted PBMC used around 270 ng DNA (approximately 30,000 T cell genomes). This table comes from immunoSEQ multiplex PCR, and its TCRdb copy is limited to in-frame clones, with some not included. The table records approximately 510,000 clones, around 74% of them present only once. The TCR was taken from a woman aged 40 to 50 in good health. Some clones in this sample may be carry-over from other donors' samples. J is TRBJ2-5 and V is TRBV30; 8 positions match TRBD1. Sample: PBMCs. CDR3 nucleotides: TGTGCCTGGAGTCCAGGGGGCGCGGAGACCCAGTACTTC. Protein: CAWSPGGAETQYF.